A selection of T cell receptor beta chains follows, all from one sample in a study of naive CD8 T cells in extremely preterm neonates. Sequenced by immunoSEQ multiplex PCR; TCRdb stores in-frame clones only, minus some. The sample carries about 8,000 clones, roughly 97% recorded once. Sequenced sample: naive CD8+ T cells from blood. Every receptor here comes from a human donor in good health. Each CDR3 is given with its conserved first and last residue. The order of the fields is V gene, D gene, clone size, J gene, CDR3 protein, CDR3 DNA. The D gene is left open where the match is weak. Clone size is given for some rows only: seen once, a few or many times, or a class if the clone is expanded.

>TRBV2|.|.|TRBJ1-2
CASGNMAFTYGYTF
TGTGCCAGCGGTAATATGGCCTTCACCTATGGCTACACCTTC
>TRBV7-6|TRBD1|.|TRBJ1-2
CASSLAPDRGNNYGYTF
TGTGCCAGCAGCTTAGCCCCCGACAGGGGCAACAACTATGGCTACACCTTC
>TRBV2|.|once|TRBJ2-7
CASSEINEQYF
TGTGCCAGCAGTGAAATCAACGAGCAGTACTTC
>TRBV7-2|TRBD1|.|TRBJ2-3
CASSLGLGTGATDTQYF
TGTGCCAGCAGCTTAGGGCTCGGGACAGGCGCCACAGATACGCAGTATTTT
>TRBV2|TRBD2|.|TRBJ2-3
CASPGLGYEDTQYF
TGTGCCAGCCCGGGACTAGGATATGAAGATACGCAGTATTTT
>TRBV15|TRBD1|.|TRBJ2-3
CATSEGTGGGTDTQYF
TGTGCCACCAGCGAGGGGACAGGGGGCGGCACAGATACGCAGTATTTT
>TRBV6-1|.|.|TRBJ2-1
CASQKQASYNEQFF
TGTGCCAGCCAGAAGCAGGCCTCCTACAATGAGCAGTTCTTC
>TRBV4-1|.|.|TRBJ2-6
CASSERSWANVLTF
TGCGCCAGCAGTGAGAGAAGTTGGGCCAACGTCCTGACTTTC
>TRBV6-5|TRBD1|.|TRBJ2-7
CASSYGDRVYEQYF
TGTGCCAGCAGTTACGGGGACAGGGTCTACGAGCAGTACTTC
>TRBV7-9|TRBD1|.|TRBJ1-2
CASSFRQGAEGYTF
TGTGCCAGCAGCTTTCGACAGGGGGCGGAAGGCTACACCTTC
>TRBV5-8|.|.|TRBJ1-6
CASSLEGEAYNSPLHF
TGTGCCAGCAGCTTGGAGGGGGAAGCCTATAATTCACCCCTCCACTTT
>TRBV15|.|.|TRBJ1-5
CATSRVRVGNQPQHF
TGTGCCACCAGCAGAGTCAGGGTGGGCAATCAGCCCCAGCATTTT
>TRBV7-9|TRBD2|.|TRBJ2-3
CASSGGLAGGPIDTQYF
TGTGCCAGCAGCGGTGGACTAGCGGGAGGGCCAATAGATACGCAGTATTTT
>TRBV4-3|TRBD1|.|TRBJ1-2
CASSQDLHRPGTGDGGYTF
TGCGCCAGCAGCCAAGATCTTCACCGTCCCGGGACAGGGGACGGTGGCTACACCTTC
>TRBV13|.|.|TRBJ2-2
CASSFGRNTGELFF
TGTGCCAGCAGCTTCGGTAGAAACACCGGGGAGCTGTTTTTT
>TRBV4-1|.|.|TRBJ2-2
CASSQDWASAGELFF
TGCGCCAGCAGCCAAGATTGGGCCTCTGCCGGGGAGCTGTTTTTT
>TRBV7-6|.|.|TRBJ2-2
CASSPPGVGTGELFF
TGTGCCAGCAGCCCCCCGGGGGTTGGCACCGGGGAGCTGTTTTTT
>TRBV9|.|.|TRBJ2-3
CASSVVGRTTDTQYF
TGTGCCAGCAGCGTAGTTGGGAGAACCACAGATACGCAGTATTTT
>TRBV11-2|.|.|TRBJ2-3
CASSLAESISDTQYF
TGTGCCAGCAGCTTAGCCGAGTCTATCTCTGATACGCAGTATTTT
>TRBV5-4|.|.|TRBJ1-1
CASSLAGVGTEAFF
TGTGCCAGCAGCTTGGCGGGGGTAGGCACTGAAGCTTTCTTT
>TRBV19|.|.|TRBJ1-4
CASSIEEGSGLFF
TGTGCCAGTAGTATAGAGGAGGGGAGTGGACTGTTTTTT
>TRBV19|.|.|TRBJ2-1
CASSGTSYNEQFF
TGTGCCAGCTCCGGGACATCCTACAATGAGCAGTTCTTC
>TRBV10-3|TRBD2|.|TRBJ2-3
CAISEWAGEVNSDTQYF
TGTGCCATCAGTGAATGGGCGGGAGAGGTTAACTCAGATACGCAGTATTTT
>TRBV7-3|TRBD2|.|TRBJ2-2
CASSFVVAGSRGELFF
TGTGCCAGCAGCTTTGTAGTAGCGGGTTCCCGGGGGGAGCTGTTTTTT
>TRBV2|.|.|TRBJ1-6
CASSEVGADNSPLHF
TGTGCCAGCAGTGAGGTTGGGGCAGATAATTCACCCCTCCACTTT
>TRBV28|.|.|TRBJ1-6
CASREGNWQGNSPLHF
TGTGCCAGCCGCGAAGGTAACTGGCAGGGTAATTCACCCCTCCACTTT
>TRBV27|TRBD1|.|TRBJ1-2
CASSLTGDGYTF
TGTGCCAGCAGTCTGACAGGGGATGGCTACACCTTC
>TRBV12-5|.|.|TRBJ2-2
CASGGPGEANTGELFF
TGTGCTAGTGGTGGCCCGGGGGAAGCGAACACCGGGGAGCTGTTTTTT
>TRBV11-3|TRBD2|.|TRBJ2-1
CASSLVSGGLNEQFF
TGTGCCAGCAGCTTAGTTAGCGGGGGTTTAAATGAGCAGTTCTTC
>TRBV28|.|.|TRBJ1-2
CASSRPQSQDYGYTF
TGTGCCAGCAGCCGACCCCAGTCCCAGGATTATGGCTACACCTTC
>TRBV7-2|TRBD2|.|TRBJ2-1
CASSFPEAGGPTEQFF
TGTGCCAGCAGCTTTCCCGAGGCGGGAGGGCCTACTGAGCAGTTCTTC
>TRBV11-1|.|.|TRBJ2-1
CASSVRRISYNEQFF
TGTGCCAGCAGCGTCCGGAGGATCTCCTACAATGAGCAGTTCTTC
>TRBV7-9|TRBD1|.|TRBJ1-1
CASSPGTGVPEAFF
TGTGCCAGCAGCCCCGGGACAGGGGTCCCTGAAGCTTTCTTT
>TRBV7-8|.|.|TRBJ2-3
CASSLAAGWGQGTDTQYF
TGTGCCAGCAGCTTAGCCGCCGGGTGGGGGCAGGGGACAGATACGCAGTATTTT
>TRBV27|.|.|TRBJ2-2
CASSLGLAPGELFF
TGTGCCAGCAGTTTAGGCCTAGCGCCCGGGGAGCTGTTTTTT
>TRBV5-6|.|.|TRBJ2-1
CASSRYNEQFF
TGTGCCAGCAGCCGGTACAATGAGCAGTTCTTC
>TRBV27|TRBD2|.|TRBJ2-5
CASSLKYSTSGKGRGPQYF
TGTGCCAGCAGTTTAAAGTATTCGACTAGCGGGAAGGGGAGGGGCCCCCAGTACTTC
>TRBV19|.|.|TRBJ2-2
CASSAVLGGLGTGELFF
TGTGCCAGTAGTGCCGTCTTGGGGGGTCTTGGCACCGGGGAGCTGTTTTTT
>TRBV2|TRBD1|.|TRBJ2-3
CASRWTGDTDTQYF
TGTGCCAGCCGGTGGACAGGGGACACAGATACGCAGTATTTT
>TRBV11-2|.|.|TRBJ1-1
CASSLAGIGTEAFF
TGTGCCAGCAGCTTAGCGGGGATCGGCACTGAAGCTTTCTTT
>TRBV9|TRBD2|.|TRBJ2-2
CASSVVRTSPNTGELFF
TGTGCCAGCAGCGTAGTACGGACTAGCCCTAACACCGGGGAGCTGTTTTTT
>TRBV6-4|.|.|TRBJ1-1
CASRGLKNTEAFF
TGTGCCAGCAGGGGACTTAAGAACACTGAAGCTTTCTTT
>TRBV6-5|.|.|TRBJ1-1
CASSYSGGNTEAFF
TGTGCCAGCAGTTACTCGGGAGGGAACACTGAAGCTTTCTTT
>TRBV2|.|.|TRBJ1-1
CANSDGTTEAFF
TGTGCCAACTCGGACGGGACAACCGAAGCTTTCTTT
>TRBV9|.|.|TRBJ1-2
CASSAGDTNYGYTF
TGTGCCAGCAGCGCAGGGGATACTAACTATGGCTACACCTTC
>TRBV7-8|TRBD1|.|TRBJ1-5
CASSLTRQGPDNQPQHF
TGTGCCAGCAGCTTAACAAGACAGGGTCCTGACAATCAGCCCCAGCATTTT
>TRBV27|TRBD2|.|TRBJ2-3
CASSPRTSGSPDTQYF
TGTGCCAGCAGTCCCCGGACTAGCGGGAGCCCAGATACGCAGTATTTT
>TRBV11-3|TRBD1|.|TRBJ1-2
CASSPEGQEQYGYTF
TGTGCCAGCAGCCCAGAGGGACAGGAGCAATATGGCTACACCTTC
>TRBV5-8|TRBD2|.|TRBJ2-3
CASSLGGGPADTQYF
TGTGCCAGCAGCTTAGGCGGGGGGCCAGCAGATACGCAGTATTTT
>TRBV14|TRBD1|.|TRBJ2-5
CASKGQGRQTQYF
TGTGCCAGCAAAGGACAGGGTAGACAGACCCAGTACTTC
>TRBV5-1|.|.|TRBJ2-5
CASSSDQGPQETQYF
TGCGCCAGCAGCTCCGACCAGGGTCCCCAAGAGACCCAGTACTTC
>TRBV27|.|.|TRBJ2-1
CASSSGGENEQFF
TGTGCCAGCAGTTCCGGAGGGGAGAATGAGCAGTTCTTC
>TRBV28|TRBD1|.|TRBJ2-5
CASRIDRGRIETQYF
TGTGCCAGCAGAATCGACAGGGGGCGCATTGAGACCCAGTACTTC
>TRBV7-9|.|.|TRBJ2-2
CASSLDLVGTGELFF
TGTGCCAGCAGCTTAGACCTAGTCGGCACCGGGGAGCTGTTTTTT